Given below is one TCR beta chain in context. Antigen specificity is unknown. The sample belongs to a study of T cell responses to AZD1222 COVID-19 vaccine. Study-wide findings and caveats: The donor cohort was predominantly white British with a female majority, and clonal diversity may have been underestimated.

Assay used: immunoSEQ multiplex PCR; TCRdb lists only in-frame clones, some missing. The sample has about 140,000 clones; around 93% are singletons. The CDR3 is 17 amino acids. Trimming took 6 bases from V and 1 from J, leaving 19 bases between them. Germline CDR1 reads MDHEN; CDR2 reads SYDVKM. This TCR came from an adult who received the AZD1222 COVID-19 vaccine. The chain uses TRBV28 and TRBJ1-5; D perhaps matches TRBD1 (6 bases). Sequenced here: peripheral blood, sampled 28 days after the second AZD1222 dose. The CDR3 spells CASSASHGGPSNQPQHF. The CDR3 DNA reads as TGTGCCAGCAGCGCCTCCCATGGGGGCCCCAGCAATCAGCCCCAGCATTTT.